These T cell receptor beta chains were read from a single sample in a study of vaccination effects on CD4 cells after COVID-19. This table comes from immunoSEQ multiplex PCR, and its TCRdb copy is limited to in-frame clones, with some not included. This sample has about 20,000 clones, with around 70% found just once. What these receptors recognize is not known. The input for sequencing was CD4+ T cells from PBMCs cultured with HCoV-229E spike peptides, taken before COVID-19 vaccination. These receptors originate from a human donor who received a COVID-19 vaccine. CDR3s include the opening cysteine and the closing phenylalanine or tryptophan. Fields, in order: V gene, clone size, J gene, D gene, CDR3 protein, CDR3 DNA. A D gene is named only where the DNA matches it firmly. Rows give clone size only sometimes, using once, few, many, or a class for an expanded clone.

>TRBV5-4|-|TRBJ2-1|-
CASSSRLDHNEQFF
TGTGCCAGCAGCTCTCGGCTAGACCACAATGAGCAGTTCTTC
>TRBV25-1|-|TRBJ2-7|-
CASRPTGSYEQYF
TGTGCCAGCAGGCCCACAGGCTCCTACGAGCAGTACTTC
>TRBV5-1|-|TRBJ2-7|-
CASRVGHRDNYEQYF
TGCGCCAGCAGAGTCGGGCACAGGGATAACTACGAGCAGTACTTC
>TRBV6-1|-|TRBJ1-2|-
CASSARKGGSPANYGYTF
TGTGCCAGCAGTGCAAGGAAGGGGGGGAGCCCAGCTAACTATGGCTACACCTTC
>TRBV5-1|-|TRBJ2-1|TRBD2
CASSFGAGGANEQFF
TGCGCCAGCAGCTTCGGAGCGGGGGGCGCCAATGAGCAGTTCTTC
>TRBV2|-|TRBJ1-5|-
CASSDALAMDQPQHF
TGTGCCAGCAGTGATGCTTTGGCTATGGATCAGCCCCAGCATTTT
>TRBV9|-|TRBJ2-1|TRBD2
CASSVEKGLAGLNEQFF
TGTGCCAGCAGCGTAGAAAAGGGACTAGCGGGACTCAATGAGCAGTTCTTC
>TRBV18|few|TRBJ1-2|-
CASSPLGSRGDGYTF
TGTGCCAGCTCACCCCTAGGTTCCAGGGGCGATGGCTACACCTTC
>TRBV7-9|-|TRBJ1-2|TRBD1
CASSDRDSYGYTF
TGTGCCAGCAGCGACCGGGACAGCTATGGCTACACCTTC
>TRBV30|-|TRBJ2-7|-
CAWSVLGYEQYF
TGTGCCTGGAGTGTACTGGGATACGAGCAGTACTTC
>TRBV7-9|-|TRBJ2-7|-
CASSLNPLVEQYF
TGTGCCAGCAGCTTAAACCCGTTGGTCGAGCAGTACTTC
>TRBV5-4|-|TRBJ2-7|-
CASSPEGVEQYF
TGTGCCAGCAGCCCGGAGGGGGTCGAGCAGTACTTC
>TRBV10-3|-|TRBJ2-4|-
CAISEGVGKLAKNIQYF
TGTGCCATCAGTGAGGGGGTGGGGAAACTAGCCAAAAACATTCAGTACTTC
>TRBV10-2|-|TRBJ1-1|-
CASSDLGGFEAFF
TGCGCCAGCAGTGATCTCGGGGGTTTTGAAGCTTTCTTT
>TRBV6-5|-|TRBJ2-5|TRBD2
CASSYSSGDLQETQYF
TGTGCCAGCAGTTACTCTAGCGGGGACCTCCAAGAGACCCAGTACTTC
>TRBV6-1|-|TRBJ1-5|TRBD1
CASSEEAGQGRRGDQPQHF
TGTGCCAGCAGTGAAGAGGCGGGACAGGGGCGGAGGGGAGATCAGCCCCAGCATTTT
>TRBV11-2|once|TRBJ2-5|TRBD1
CASSQGQKKETQYF
TGTGCCAGCAGCCAGGGACAGAAAAAAGAGACCCAGTACTTC
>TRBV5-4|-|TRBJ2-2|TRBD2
CASSKPGLAGGRGTGELFF
TGTGCCAGCAGCAAACCGGGACTAGCGGGGGGGCGCGGCACCGGGGAGCTGTTTTTT
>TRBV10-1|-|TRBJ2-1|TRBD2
CASVPGLEYNEQFF
TGCGCCAGTGTACCGGGACTAGAGTACAATGAGCAGTTCTTC
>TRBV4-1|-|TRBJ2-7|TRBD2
CASSQPTSGRREQYF
TGCGCCAGCAGCCAGCCCACTAGCGGGAGGCGCGAGCAGTACTTC
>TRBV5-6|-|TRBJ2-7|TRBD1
CASSLAPDREQYF
TGTGCCAGCAGCTTGGCTCCGGACAGGGAGCAGTACTTC
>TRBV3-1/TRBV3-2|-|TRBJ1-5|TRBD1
CASSQGQSNQPQHF
TGTGCCAGCAGCCAGGGACAGAGCAATCAGCCCCAGCATTTT
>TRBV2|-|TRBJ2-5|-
CASSDLDYQETQYF
TGTGCCAGCAGTGATCTGGACTACCAAGAGACCCAGTACTTC
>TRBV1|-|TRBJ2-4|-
CTSSQVTPDKNIQYF
TGCACCAGCAGCCAAGTGACGCCGGACAAAAACATTCAGTACTTC
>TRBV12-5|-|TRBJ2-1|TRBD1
CASGTRQGPYNEQFF
TGTGCTAGTGGAACTAGACAGGGGCCCTACAATGAGCAGTTCTTC
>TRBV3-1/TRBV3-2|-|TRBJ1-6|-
CASSQGGSGNSPLHF
TGTGCCAGCAGCCAAGGTGGTTCGGGTAATTCACCCCTCCACTTT
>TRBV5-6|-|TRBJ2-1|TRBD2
CASSSGLAGVGGAYNEQFF
TGTGCCAGCAGCTCGGGACTAGCGGGAGTAGGGGGGGCCTACAATGAGCAGTTCTTC
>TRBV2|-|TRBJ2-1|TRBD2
CASSLGSSGRDEQFF
TGTGCCAGCAGCCTCGGGAGTAGCGGGAGGGATGAGCAGTTCTTC
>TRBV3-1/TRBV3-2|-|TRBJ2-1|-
CASSLYRDNEQFF
TGTGCCAGCAGCCTATACAGGGACAATGAGCAGTTCTTC
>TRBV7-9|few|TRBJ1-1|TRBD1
CASSPRRDSLMNTEAFF
TGTGCCAGCAGCCCCCGACGGGACAGTTTAATGAACACTGAAGCTTTCTTT
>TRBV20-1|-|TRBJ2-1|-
CSASSGGNEQFF
TGCAGTGCTAGTAGTGGAGGGAACGAGCAGTTCTTC
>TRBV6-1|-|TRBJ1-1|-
CASSEDPGSLEAFF
TGTGCCAGCAGTGAAGATCCGGGGAGTCTGGAAGCTTTCTTT
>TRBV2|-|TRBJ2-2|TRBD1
CASSPFLTGAGELFF
TGTGCCAGCAGCCCCTTCCTGACAGGGGCCGGGGAGCTGTTTTTT
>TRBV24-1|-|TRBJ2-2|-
CATSSPANTGELFF
TGTGCCACCAGTAGCCCCGCGAACACCGGGGAGCTGTTTTTT
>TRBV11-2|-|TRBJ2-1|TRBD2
CASDPRGGYNEQFF
TGTGCCAGCGATCCCCGGGGGGGATACAATGAGCAGTTCTTC
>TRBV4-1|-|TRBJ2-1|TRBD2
CASSQERASGHNEQFF
TGCGCCAGCAGCCAAGAGAGAGCTAGCGGGCACAATGAGCAGTTCTTC
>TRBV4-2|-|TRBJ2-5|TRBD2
CASSQDISGTNLQYF
TGTGCCAGCAGCCAAGATATTAGCGGGACAAATTTGCAGTACTTC
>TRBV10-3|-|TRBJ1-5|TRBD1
CAISTQGDQPQHF
TGTGCCATCAGTACACAGGGGGATCAGCCCCAGCATTTT
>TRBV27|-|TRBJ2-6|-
CASSSWGFTGANVLTF
TGTGCCAGCAGTTCGTGGGGGTTTACTGGGGCCAACGTCCTGACTTTC
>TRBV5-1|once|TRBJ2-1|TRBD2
CASEPSGVSNEQFF
TGCGCCAGCGAACCCAGCGGGGTGAGCAATGAGCAGTTCTTC
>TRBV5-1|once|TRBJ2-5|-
CASSFGGEETQYF
TGCGCCAGCAGCTTTGGAGGGGAAGAGACCCAGTACTTC
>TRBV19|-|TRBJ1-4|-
CASRPLGGRGEKLFF
TGTGCCAGTAGACCCTTGGGGGGAAGGGGCGAAAAACTGTTTTTT
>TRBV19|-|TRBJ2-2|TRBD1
CASSIGTGNGELFF
TGTGCCAGTAGTATTGGGACAGGGAATGGCGAGCTGTTTTTT
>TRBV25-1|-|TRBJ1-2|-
CASSSAAGYGYTF
TGTGCCAGCAGTTCGGCAGCCGGGTATGGCTACACCTTC
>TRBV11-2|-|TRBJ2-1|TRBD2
CASSSQLAGGRNEQFF
TGTGCCAGCAGCTCCCAACTAGCGGGGGGGCGCAATGAGCAGTTCTTC
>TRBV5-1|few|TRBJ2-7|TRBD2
CASSFRTGGSNEQYF
TGCGCCAGCAGCTTTAGGACGGGAGGTAGCAACGAGCAGTACTTC
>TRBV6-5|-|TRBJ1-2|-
CASSYSGGSYGYTF
TGTGCCAGCAGTTACTCGGGCGGGAGCTATGGCTACACCTTC
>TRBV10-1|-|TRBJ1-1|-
CASSLTVGEAFF
TGCGCCAGCAGTTTGACAGTCGGTGAAGCTTTCTTT
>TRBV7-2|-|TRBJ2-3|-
CASGLLRDTQYF
TGTGCCAGCGGCCTCTTGAGAGATACGCAGTATTTT
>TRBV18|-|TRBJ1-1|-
CASSPSVSEAFF
TGTGCCAGCTCCCCTTCAGTATCTGAAGCTTTCTTT
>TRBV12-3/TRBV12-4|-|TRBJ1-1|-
CASTPGRIWEAFF
TGTGCCAGCACCCCGGGCCGGATCTGGGAAGCTTTCTTT
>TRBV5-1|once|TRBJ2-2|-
CASSLFGPNTGELFF
TGCGCCAGCAGCTTGTTTGGGCCAAACACCGGGGAGCTGTTTTTT
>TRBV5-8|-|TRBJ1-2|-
CASSFNGVGGRYGYTF
TGTGCCAGCAGCTTCAATGGTGTCGGGGGAAGGTATGGCTACACCTTC
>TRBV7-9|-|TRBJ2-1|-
CASSRRVLDEQFF
TGTGCCAGCAGCCGACGGGTTTTAGATGAGCAGTTCTTC